Listed here is a single TCR beta chain. Its binding antigen is unknown. Compared with germline, one end of the junction differs, possibly owing to a read error. The data were taken from a study of blood T cells in healthy people across ages (dated by TCRdb to the mid-2010s). Context from the whole study: Template switching captured roughly one uniquely barcoded TCR beta cDNA molecule per two T cells in model experiments. To track age-related changes in TCR beta repertoire diversity, the study relied on deep sequencing normalized with unique cDNA molecular identifiers. The donors were split into four age groups: young (average approximately 16 years), middle-aged (about 40), aged (roughly 65) and long-lived (approximately 80). The study analyzed two additional independent replicas of 1 million unique cDNA reads from the same blood draw for two donors, one aged 18 to 30 and one aged 80 or older. To avoid experimental bias, donors of different ages were spread randomly across the sequencing lanes. Summary of the overall study and its limitations: The long-lived group showed more naive CD4+ T cells, fewer expanded clones and increased TCR diversity than the aged group, suggesting age selection. Total diversity estimates from one million sequenced T cells were considered lower bounds and underestimates. There was a strong correlation between observed TCR beta diversity and the percentage of naive T cells measured by flow cytometry. As age increased, observed TCR beta diversity per million T cells dropped in a roughly linear way, and a significant reduction was already evident by age 40. Because the CMV infection status of the donors was unknown, age-related changes in expanded clonotypes may potentially have been confounded. Conclusive comparison of naive and antigen-experienced compartments was prevented by the profiling of bulk unsorted PBMCs.

The library relied on 5' RACE. The instrument given in TCRdb is Illumina HiSeq 2500. A second PCR of roughly 7 to 12 cycles was run with a J-beta primer mix and a sample-barcoded 5' primer. Each TCR beta cDNA molecule received a unique molecular identifier from a template-switch 5' adaptor carrying 12 random nucleotides. Each sample yielded at least 2.5 million CDR3-containing paired-end reads. All of the RNA was converted into first-strand cDNA using the Mint cDNA synthesis kit, with a TRBC-specific oligonucleotide serving as the primer. Following uracil-DNA glycosylase treatment, all cDNA underwent a first 18-cycle PCR with the universal primers M1SS and BC2_uni_R. Under the source paper's analysis protocol: Normalization of each sample was performed by random selection of 1 million high-quality reads, each carrying a distinct molecular identifier. Reads with shared molecular identifiers were discarded instead of being binned into consensus sequences. MiTCR, set to a Q25 quality threshold and the strictest error-elimination algorithm, was used for CDR3 identification, clonotype clustering and error correction. Lower-bound total TCR beta diversity was estimated with a nonparametric unseen species model using Euler transformation. The raw public data were reprocessed by TCRdb itself: fastp quality trimming at Q25, MiXCR clonotype calling, in-frame beta chains only. Rows merge per CDR3 protein into single entries with the most common DNA and genes. The V and J calls were not made by the authors but by TCRdb's processing. This sample is represented by hundreds of thousands of distinct CDR3 sequences; about 48% of them were singletons. About an eighth of the sample goes to the ten largest clones.

The CDR3, from cysteine to phenylalanine, totals 17 residues. This entry keeps only the CDR3 DNA: 51 bases, framed from base 1. Reading the germline V gene gives CDR1 MNHEY and CDR2 SVGAGI. The roughly 42 donors, aged about 6 to 95 years, were systemically healthy Caucasian individuals from Russia. Each donor gave ten milliliters of peripheral blood, drawn into EDTA-treated Vacutainer tubes. Ficoll-Paque density-gradient centrifugation was used to isolate PBMCs, with at least 6.5 million per sample. Trizol reagent was used to extract total RNA from the PBMCs, yielding at least 6 micrograms per sample. Naive CD45RAhigh/CD27high T cell percentages were measured by flow cytometry on a PBMC aliquot from every donor.

This sequence was found in a man aged 30-40 years in good health. The chain is assembled from TRBV6-5 and TRBJ2-6; the D gene cannot be resolved reliably. The sample taken for sequencing was blood. DNA sequence: TGTGTCAGCAGTTACTCCCCCGCCCGGTCTGGGGCCAACGTCCTGACTTTC. This encodes CVSSYSPARSGANVLTF.